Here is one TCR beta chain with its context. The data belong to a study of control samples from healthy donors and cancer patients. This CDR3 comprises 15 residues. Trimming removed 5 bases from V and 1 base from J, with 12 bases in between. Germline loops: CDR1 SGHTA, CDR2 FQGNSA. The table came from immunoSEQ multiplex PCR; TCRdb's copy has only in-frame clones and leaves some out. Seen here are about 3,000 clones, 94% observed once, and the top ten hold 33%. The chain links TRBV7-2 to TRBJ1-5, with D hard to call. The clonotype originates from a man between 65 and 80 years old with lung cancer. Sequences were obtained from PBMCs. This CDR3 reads CASSPTPFSNQPQHF. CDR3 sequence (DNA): TGTGCCAGCAGCCCGACTCCTTTCAGCAATCAGCCCCAGCATTTT. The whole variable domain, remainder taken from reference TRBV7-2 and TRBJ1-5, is GAGVSQSPSNKVTEKGKDVELRCDPISGHTALYWYRQSLGQGLEFLIYFQGNSAPDKSGLPSDRFSAERTGGSVSTLTIQRTQQEDSAVYLCASSPTPFSNQPQHFGDGTRLSIL.